This TCR beta chain was captured by sequencing in a study of breast tumors, draining lymph nodes, adjacent tissues. General study points: Tumor repertoires ranked between lymph nodes and nontumor tissue in diversity, with V and J gene preferences.

TCRdb recomputed calls from the multiplex PCR reads with MiXCR, one row per CDR3 protein. The table includes 150,000 to 200,000 distinct CDR3 sequences, 31% detected once. The lymph nodes were axillary draining lymph nodes from breast cancer patients. On this clonotype: The antigen remains unidentified.

Germline lookup yields CDR1 KGHDR and CDR2 SFDVKD. The CDR3 covers 15 residues. The V and J ends lost 4 bases and 8 bases, in that order; junction bases with no gene match: 5. The chain is built from TRBV24-1 and TRBJ1-4, with 11 bases identical to TRBD1. Sequenced input: axillary lymph node tissue. The TCR sequence derives from a female donor with breast cancer. Some clones in this sample may be carry-over from other donors' samples. The CDR3 reads CATSEPGQGDEKLFF. For the CDR3, the DNA is TGTGCCACCAGTGAGCCGGGACAGGGGGACGAAAAACTGTTTTTT.